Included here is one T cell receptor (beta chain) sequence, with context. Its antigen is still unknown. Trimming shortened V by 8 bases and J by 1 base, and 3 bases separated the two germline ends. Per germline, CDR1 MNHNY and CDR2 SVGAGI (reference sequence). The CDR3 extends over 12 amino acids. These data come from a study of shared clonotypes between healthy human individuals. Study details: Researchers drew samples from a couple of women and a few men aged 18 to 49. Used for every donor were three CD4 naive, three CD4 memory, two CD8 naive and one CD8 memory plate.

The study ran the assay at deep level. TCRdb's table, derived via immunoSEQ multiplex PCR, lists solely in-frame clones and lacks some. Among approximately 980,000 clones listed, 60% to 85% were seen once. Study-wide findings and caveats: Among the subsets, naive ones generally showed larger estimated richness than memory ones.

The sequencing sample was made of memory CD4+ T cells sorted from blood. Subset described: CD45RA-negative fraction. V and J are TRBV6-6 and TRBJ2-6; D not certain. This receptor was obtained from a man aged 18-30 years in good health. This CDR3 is CASVSGANVLTF. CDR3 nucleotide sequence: TGTGCCAGCGTGTCTGGGGCCAACGTCCTGACTTTC.